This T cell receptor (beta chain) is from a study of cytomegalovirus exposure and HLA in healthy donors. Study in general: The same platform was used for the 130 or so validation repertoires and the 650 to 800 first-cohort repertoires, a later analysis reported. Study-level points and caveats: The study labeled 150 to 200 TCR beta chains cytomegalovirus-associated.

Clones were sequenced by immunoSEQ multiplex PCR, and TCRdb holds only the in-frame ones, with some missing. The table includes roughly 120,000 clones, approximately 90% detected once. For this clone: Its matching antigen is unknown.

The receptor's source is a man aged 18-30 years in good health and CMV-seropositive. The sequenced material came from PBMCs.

The CDR3: CASSFQGSEQYF. The DNA of the CDR3 is TGTGCCAGCAGCTTTCAGGGAAGCGAGCAGTACTTC. The chain is built from TRBV5-6 and TRBJ2-7; possibly TRBD1 for D (5 bases). V lost 2 bases to trimming and J lost 6 bases, with 9 bases between them. The CDR3 consists of 12 residues. Germline V lookup: CDR1 SGHDT, CDR2 YYEEEE.